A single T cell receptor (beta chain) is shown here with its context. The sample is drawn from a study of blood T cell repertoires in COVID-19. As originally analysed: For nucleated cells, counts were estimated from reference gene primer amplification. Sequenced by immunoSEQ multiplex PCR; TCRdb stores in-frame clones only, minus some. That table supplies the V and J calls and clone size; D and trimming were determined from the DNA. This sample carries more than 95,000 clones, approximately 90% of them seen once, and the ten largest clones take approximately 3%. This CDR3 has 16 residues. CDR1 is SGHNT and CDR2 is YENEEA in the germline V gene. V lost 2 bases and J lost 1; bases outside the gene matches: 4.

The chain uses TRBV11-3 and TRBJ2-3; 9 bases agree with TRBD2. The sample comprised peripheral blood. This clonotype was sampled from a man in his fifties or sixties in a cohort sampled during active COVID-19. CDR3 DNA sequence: TGTGCCAGCAGCTTAAAAGCTAGCGGGGGCACAGATACGCAGTATTTT. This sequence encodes CASSLKASGGTDTQYF. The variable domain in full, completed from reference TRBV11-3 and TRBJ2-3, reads EAGVVQSPRYKIIEKKQPVAFWCNPISGHNTLYWYLQNLGQGPELLIRYENEEAVDDSQLPKDRFSAERLKGVDSTLKIQPAELGDSAVYLCASSLKASGGTDTQYFGPGTRLTVL.